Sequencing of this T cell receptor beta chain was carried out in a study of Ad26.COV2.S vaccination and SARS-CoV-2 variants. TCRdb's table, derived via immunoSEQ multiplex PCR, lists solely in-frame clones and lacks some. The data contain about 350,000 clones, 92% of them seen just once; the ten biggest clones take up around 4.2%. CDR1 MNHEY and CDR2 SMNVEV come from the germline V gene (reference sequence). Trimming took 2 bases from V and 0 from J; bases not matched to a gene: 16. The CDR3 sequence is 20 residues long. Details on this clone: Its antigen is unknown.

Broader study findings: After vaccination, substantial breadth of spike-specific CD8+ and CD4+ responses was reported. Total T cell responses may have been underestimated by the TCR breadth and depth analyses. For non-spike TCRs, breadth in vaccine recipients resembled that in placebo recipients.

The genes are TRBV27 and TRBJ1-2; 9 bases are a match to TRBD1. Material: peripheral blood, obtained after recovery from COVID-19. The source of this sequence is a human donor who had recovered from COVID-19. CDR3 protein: CASSLSPPGTGYQANYGYTF. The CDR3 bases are TGTGCCAGCAGTTTAAGTCCTCCCGGGACAGGGTACCAAGCTAACTATGGCTACACCTTC.